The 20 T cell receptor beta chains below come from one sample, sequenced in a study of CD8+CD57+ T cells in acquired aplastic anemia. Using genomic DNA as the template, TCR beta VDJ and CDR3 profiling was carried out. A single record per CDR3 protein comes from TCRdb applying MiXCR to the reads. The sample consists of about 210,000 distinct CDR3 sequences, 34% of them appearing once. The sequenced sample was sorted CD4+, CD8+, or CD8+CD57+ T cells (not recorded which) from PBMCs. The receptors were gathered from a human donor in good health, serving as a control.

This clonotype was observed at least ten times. The CDR3 DNA reads TGCGCCAGCAGCCAACCCCCGGCAGGGGGCGCGGGAGGCTACACCTTC. Its translation is CASSQPPAGGAGGYTF. The chain is built from TRBV4-1 and TRBJ1-2, with TRBD1 identical over 8 bases. Germline V gene data show CDR1 as MGHRA and CDR2 as YSYEKL. This CDR3 is 16 amino acids long. Losses at the gene ends were 2 bases for V and 8 bases for J; bases not matched to a gene: 13.

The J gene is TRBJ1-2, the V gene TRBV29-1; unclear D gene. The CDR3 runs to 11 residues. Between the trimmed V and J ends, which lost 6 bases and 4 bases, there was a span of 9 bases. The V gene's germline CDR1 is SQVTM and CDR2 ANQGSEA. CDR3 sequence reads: CSVLRSYGYTF. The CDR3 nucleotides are TGCAGCGTCTTAAGGAGCTATGGCTACACCTTC.

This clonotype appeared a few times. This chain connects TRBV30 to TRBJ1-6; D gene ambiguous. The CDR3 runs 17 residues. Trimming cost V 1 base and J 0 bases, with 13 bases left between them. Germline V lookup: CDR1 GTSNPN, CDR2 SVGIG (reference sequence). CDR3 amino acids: CAWSEPGFSSYNSPLHF. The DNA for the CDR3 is TGTGCCTGGAGTGAACCGGGTTTCAGCTCCTATAATTCACCCCTCCACTTT. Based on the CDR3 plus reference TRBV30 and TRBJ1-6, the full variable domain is SQTIHQWPATLVQPVGSPLSLECTVEGTSNPNLYWYRQAAGRGLQLLFYSVGIGQISSEVPQNLSASRPQDRQFILSSKKLLLSDSGFYLCAWSEPGFSSYNSPLHFGNGTRLTVT.

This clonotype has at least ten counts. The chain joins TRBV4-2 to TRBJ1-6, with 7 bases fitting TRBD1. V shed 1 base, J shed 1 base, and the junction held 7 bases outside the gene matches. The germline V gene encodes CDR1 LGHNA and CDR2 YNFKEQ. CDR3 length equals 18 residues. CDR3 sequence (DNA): TGTGCCAGCAGCCAAGTCCAACAGGGGCGTTCCTATAATTCACCCCTCCACTTT. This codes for CASSQVQQGRSYNSPLHF.

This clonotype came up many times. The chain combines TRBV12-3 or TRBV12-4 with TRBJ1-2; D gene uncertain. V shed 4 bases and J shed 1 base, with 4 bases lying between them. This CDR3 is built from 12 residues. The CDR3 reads CASSSSNYGYTF. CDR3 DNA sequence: TGTGCCAGCAGTTCCAGTAACTATGGCTACACCTTC.

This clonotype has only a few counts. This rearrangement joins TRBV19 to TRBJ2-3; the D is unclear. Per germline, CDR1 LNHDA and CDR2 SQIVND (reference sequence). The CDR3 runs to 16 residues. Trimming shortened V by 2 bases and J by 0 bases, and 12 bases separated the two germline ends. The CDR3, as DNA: TGTGCCAGTAGTATAATCACGGGCCCGAGCACAGATACGCAGTATTTT. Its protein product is CASSIITGPSTDTQYF.

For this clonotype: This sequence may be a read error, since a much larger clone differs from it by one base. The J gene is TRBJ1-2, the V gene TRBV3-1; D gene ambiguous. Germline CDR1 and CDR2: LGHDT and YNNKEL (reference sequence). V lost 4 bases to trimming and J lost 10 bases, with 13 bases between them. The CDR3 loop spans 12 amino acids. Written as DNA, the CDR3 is TGTGCCAGCAGCCGTGACGGGGTTGACTACACCTTC. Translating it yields CASSRDGVDYTF.

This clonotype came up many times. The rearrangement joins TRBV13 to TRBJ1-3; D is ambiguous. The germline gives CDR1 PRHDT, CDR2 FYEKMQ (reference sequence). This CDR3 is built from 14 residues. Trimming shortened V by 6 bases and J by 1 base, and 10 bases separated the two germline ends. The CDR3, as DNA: TGTGCCAGCAGGACCGGATATTCTGGAAACACCATATATTTT. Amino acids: CASRTGYSGNTIYF. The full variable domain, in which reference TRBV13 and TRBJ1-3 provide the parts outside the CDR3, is AAGVIQSPRHLIKEKRETATLKCYPIPRHDTVYWYQQGPGQDPQFLISFYEKMQSDKGSIPDRFSAQQFSDYHSELNMSSLELGDSALYFCASRTGYSGNTIYFGEGSWLTVV.

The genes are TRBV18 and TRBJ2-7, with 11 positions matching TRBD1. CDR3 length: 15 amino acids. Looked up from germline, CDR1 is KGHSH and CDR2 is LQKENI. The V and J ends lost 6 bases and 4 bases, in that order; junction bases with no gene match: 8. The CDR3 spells CASSYQGQGGYEQYF. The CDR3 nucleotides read TGTGCCAGCTCGTACCAGGGACAGGGGGGTTACGAGCAGTACTTC.

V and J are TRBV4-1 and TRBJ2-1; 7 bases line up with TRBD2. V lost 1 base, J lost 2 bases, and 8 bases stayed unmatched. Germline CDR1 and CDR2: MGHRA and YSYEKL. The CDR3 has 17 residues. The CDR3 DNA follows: TGCGCCAGCAGCCAAGGGAGCAAGCGGGGACCCTACAATGAGCAGTTCTTC. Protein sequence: CASSQGSKRGPYNEQFF.

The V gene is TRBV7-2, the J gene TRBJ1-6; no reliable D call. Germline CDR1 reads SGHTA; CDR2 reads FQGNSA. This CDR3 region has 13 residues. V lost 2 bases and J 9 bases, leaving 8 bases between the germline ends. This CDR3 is CASSLSFGSPLHF. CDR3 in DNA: TGTGCCAGCAGCTTATCATTTGGTTCACCCCTCCACTTT. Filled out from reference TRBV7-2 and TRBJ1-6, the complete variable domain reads GAGVSQSPSNKVTEKGKDVELRCDPISGHTALYWYRQSLGQGLEFLIYFQGNSAPDKSGLPSDRFSAERTGGSVSTLTIQRTQQEDSAVYLCASSLSFGSPLHFGNGTRLTVT.

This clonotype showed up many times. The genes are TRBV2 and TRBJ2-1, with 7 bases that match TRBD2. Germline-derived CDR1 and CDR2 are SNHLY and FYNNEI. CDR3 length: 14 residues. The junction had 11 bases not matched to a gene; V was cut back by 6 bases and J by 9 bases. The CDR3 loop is CASRMDYGGGEQFF. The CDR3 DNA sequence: TGTGCCAGCAGGATGGACTACGGCGGGGGTGAGCAGTTCTTC.

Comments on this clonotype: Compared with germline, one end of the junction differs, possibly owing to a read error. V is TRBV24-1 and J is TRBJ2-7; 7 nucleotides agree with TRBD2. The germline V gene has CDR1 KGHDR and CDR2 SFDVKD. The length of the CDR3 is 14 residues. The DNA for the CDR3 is TGTGCCAGCAGTGGAGGACTAGGTTGGGGCGAGCAGTACTTC. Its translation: CASSGGLGWGEQYF.

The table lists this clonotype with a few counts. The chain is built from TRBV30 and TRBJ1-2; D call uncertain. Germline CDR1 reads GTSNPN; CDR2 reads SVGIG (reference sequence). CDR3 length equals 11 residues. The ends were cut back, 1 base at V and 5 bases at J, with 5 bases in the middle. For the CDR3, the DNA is TGTGCCTGGAGTGGGCCTTATGGCTACACCTTC. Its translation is CAWSGPYGYTF.

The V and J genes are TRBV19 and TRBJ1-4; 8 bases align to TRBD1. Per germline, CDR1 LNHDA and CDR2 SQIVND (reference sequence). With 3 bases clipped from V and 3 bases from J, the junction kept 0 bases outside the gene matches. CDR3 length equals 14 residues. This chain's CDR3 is CASSMDRANEKLFF. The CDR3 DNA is TGTGCCAGTAGTATGGACAGGGCTAATGAAAAACTGTTTTTT.

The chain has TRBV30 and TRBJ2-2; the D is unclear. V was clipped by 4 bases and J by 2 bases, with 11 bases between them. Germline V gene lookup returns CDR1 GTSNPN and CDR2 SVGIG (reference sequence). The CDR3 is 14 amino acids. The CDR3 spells CAWTTWSNTGELFF. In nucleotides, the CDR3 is TGTGCCTGGACCACATGGTCTAACACCGGGGAGCTGTTTTTT. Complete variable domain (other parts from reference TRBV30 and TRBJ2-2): SQTIHQWPATLVQPVGSPLSLECTVEGTSNPNLYWYRQAAGRGLQLLFYSVGIGQISSEVPQNLSASRPQDRQFILSSKKLLLSDSGFYLCAWTTWSNTGELFFGEGSRLTVL.

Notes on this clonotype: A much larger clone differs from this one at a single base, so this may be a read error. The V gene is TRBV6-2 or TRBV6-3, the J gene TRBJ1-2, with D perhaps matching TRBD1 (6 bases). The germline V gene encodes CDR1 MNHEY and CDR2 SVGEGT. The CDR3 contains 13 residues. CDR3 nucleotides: TGTGCCGGCAGCCAGGGACAAACGAATGGCTACACCTTC. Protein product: CAGSQGQTNGYTF.

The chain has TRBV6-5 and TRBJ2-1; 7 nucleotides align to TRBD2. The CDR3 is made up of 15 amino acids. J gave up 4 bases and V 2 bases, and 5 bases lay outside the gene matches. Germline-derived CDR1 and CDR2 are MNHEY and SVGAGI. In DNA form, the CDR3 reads TGTGCCAGCAGTTACGGCCTAGCGGAGTACAATGAGCAGTTCTTC. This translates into CASSYGLAEYNEQFF.

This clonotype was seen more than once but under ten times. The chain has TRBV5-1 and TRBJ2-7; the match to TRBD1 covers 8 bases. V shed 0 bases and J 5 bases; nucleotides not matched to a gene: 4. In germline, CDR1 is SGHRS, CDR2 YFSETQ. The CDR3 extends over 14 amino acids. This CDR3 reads CASSLGTGTDEQYF. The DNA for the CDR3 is TGCGCCAGCAGCTTGGGGACAGGGACCGACGAGCAGTACTTC.

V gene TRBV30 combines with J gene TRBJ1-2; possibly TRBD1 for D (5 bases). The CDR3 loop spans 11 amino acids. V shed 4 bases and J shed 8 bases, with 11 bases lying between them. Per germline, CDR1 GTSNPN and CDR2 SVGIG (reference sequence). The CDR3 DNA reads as TGTGCCTGGAATCATGGGGGGGGCTACACCTTC. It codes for CAWNHGGGYTF. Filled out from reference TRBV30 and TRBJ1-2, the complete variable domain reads SQTIHQWPATLVQPVGSPLSLECTVEGTSNPNLYWYRQAAGRGLQLLFYSVGIGQISSEVPQNLSASRPQDRQFILSSKKLLLSDSGFYLCAWNHGGGYTFGSGTRLTVV.